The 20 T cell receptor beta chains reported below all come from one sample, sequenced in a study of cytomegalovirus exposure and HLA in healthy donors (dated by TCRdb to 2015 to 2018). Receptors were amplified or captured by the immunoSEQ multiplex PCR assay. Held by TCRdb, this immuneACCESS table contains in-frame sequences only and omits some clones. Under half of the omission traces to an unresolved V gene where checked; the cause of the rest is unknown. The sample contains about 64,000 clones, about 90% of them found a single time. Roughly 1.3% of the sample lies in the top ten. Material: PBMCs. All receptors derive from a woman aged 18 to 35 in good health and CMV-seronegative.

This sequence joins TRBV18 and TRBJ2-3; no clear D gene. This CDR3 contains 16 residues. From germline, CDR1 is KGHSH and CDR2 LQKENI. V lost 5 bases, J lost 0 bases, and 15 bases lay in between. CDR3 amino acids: CASSSTRGQSTDTQYF. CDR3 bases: TGTGCCAGCTCATCCACCAGAGGCCAAAGCACAGATACGCAGTATTTT.

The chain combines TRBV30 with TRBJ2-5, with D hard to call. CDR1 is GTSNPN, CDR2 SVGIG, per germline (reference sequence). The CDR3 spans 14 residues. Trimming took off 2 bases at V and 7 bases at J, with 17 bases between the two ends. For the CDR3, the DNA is TGTGCCTGGAGTTACTCCATAACGGGTGGGACCCAGTACTTC. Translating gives CAWSYSITGGTQYF.

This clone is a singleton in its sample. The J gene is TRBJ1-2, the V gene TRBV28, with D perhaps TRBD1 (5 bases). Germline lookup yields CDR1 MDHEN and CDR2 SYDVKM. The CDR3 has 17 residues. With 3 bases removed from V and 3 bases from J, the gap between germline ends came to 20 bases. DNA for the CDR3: TGTGCCAGCAGTTTGTCCCGACGCGGGGCGGGCTACTATGGCTACACCTTC. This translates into CASSLSRRGAGYYGYTF.

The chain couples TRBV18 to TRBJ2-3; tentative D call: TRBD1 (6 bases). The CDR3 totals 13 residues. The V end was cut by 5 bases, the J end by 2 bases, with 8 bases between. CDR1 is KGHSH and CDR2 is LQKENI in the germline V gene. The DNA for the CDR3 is TGTGCCAGCTCAGGGGGCATCACAGATACGCAGTATTTT. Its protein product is CASSGGITDTQYF.

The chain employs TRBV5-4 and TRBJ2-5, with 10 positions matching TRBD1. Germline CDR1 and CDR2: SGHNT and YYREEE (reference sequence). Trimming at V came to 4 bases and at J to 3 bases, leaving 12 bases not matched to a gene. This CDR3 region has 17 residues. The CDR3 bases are TGTGCCAGCAGCAATACAGGACAGGGGGGTTTTGAAGAGACCCAGTACTTC. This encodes CASSNTGQGGFEETQYF.

CDR3 nucleotide sequence: TGTGCCAGCAGTTTAGGAGGATATAGCAATCAGCCCCAGCATTTT. It specifies CASSLGGYSNQPQHF. The genes are TRBV27 and TRBJ1-5; D gene uncertain. V dropped 2 bases and J dropped 0 bases, with 8 bases sitting between them. This CDR3 has 15 residues. CDR1 MNHEY and CDR2 SMNVEV come from the germline V gene (reference sequence).

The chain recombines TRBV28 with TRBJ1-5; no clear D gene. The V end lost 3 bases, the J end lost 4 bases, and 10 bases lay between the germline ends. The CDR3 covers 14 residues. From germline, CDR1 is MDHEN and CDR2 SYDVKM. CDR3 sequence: CASSFLAPNQPQHF. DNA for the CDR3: TGTGCCAGCAGTTTTTTGGCACCTAATCAGCCCCAGCATTTT.

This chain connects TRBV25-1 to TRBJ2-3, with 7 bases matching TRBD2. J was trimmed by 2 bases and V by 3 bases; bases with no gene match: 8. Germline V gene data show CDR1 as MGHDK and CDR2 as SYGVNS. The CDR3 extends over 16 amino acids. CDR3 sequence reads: CASSDPRRENTDTQYF. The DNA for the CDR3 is TGTGCCAGCAGTGACCCCCGGCGGGAGAACACAGATACGCAGTATTTT.

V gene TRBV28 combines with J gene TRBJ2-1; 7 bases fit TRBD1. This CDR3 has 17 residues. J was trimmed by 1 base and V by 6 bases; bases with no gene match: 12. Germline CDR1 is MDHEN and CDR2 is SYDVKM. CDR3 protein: CASRTMEGGPSYNEQFF. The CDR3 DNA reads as TGTGCCAGCAGGACGATGGAAGGGGGCCCATCCTACAATGAGCAGTTCTTC.

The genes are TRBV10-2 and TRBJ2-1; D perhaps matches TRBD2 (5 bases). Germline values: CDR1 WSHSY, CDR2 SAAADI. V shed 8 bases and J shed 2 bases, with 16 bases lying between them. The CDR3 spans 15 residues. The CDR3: CASGNQARAYNEQFF. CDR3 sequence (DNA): TGCGCCAGCGGAAATCAGGCGAGGGCCTACAATGAGCAGTTCTTC.

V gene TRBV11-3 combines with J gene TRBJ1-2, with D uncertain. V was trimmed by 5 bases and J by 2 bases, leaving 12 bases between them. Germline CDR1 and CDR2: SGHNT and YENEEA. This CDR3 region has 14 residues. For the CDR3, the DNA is TGTGCCAGCAGCCATGGGAGTTCCAACTATGGCTACACCTTC. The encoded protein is CASSHGSSNYGYTF. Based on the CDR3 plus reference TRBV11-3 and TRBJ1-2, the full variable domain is EAGVVQSPRYKIIEKKQPVAFWCNPISGHNTLYWYLQNLGQGPELLIRYENEEAVDDSQLPKDRFSAERLKGVDSTLKIQPAELGDSAVYLCASSHGSSNYGYTFGSGTRLTVV.

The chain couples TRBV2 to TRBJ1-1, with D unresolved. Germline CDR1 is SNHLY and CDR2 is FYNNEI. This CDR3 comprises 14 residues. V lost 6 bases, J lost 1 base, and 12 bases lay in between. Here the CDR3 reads CASSSDGGNTEAFF. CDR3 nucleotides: TGTGCCAGCAGCTCAGACGGAGGGAACACTGAAGCTTTCTTT.

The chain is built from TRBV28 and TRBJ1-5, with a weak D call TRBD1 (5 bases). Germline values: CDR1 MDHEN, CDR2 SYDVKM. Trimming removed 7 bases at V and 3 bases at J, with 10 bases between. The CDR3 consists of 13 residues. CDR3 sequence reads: CASTDSLNQPQHF. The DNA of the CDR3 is TGTGCCAGCACCGACAGCCTCAATCAGCCCCAGCATTTT.

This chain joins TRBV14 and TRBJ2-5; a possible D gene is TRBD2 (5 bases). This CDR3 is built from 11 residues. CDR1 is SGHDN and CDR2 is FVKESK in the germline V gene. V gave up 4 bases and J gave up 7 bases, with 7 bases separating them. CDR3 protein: CASSLEGTQYF. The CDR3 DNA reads TGTGCCAGCAGCCTCGAGGGGACCCAGTACTTC.

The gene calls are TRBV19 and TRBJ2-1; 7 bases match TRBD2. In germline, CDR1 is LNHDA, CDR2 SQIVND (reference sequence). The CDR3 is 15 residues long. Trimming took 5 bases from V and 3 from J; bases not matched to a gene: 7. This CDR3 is CASSASSGNYNEQFF. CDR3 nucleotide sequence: TGTGCCAGTAGTGCTTCCAGCGGGAACTACAATGAGCAGTTCTTC.

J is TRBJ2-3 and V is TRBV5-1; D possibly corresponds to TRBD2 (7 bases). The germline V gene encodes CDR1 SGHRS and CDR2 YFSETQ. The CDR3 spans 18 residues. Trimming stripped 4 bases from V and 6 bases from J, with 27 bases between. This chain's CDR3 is CASSPQSRGGGLRDTQYF. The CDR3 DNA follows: TGCGCCAGCAGCCCACAATCGAGGGGCGGGGGCCTCCGGGATACGCAGTATTTT.

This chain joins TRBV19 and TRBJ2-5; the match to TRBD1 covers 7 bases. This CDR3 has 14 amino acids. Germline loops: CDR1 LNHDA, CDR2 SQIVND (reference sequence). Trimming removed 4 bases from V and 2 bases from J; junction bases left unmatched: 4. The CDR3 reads CASSTGTAQETQYF. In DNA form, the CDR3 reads TGTGCCAGTAGTACCGGGACAGCTCAAGAGACCCAGTACTTC.

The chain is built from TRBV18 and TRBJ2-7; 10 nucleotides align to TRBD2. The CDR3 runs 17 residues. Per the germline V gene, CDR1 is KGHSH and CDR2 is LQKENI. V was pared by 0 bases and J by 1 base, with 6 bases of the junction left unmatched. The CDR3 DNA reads TGTGCCAGCTCACCACCGACTAGCGGGCCTAATTCCTACGAGCAGTACTTC. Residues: CASSPPTSGPNSYEQYF. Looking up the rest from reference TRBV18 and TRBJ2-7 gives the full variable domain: NAGVMQNPRHLVRRRGQEARLRCSPMKGHSHVYWYRQLPEEGLKFMVYLQKENIIDESGMPKERFSAEFPKEGPSILRIQQVVRGDSAAYFCASSPPTSGPNSYEQYFGPGTRLTVT.

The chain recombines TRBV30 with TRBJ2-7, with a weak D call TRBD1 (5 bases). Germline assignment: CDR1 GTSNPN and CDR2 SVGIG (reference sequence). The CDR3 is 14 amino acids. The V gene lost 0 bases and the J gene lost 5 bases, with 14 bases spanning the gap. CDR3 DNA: TGTGCCTGGAGTGTACAGGTTTGGCCCGACGAGCAGTACTTC. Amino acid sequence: CAWSVQVWPDEQYF.

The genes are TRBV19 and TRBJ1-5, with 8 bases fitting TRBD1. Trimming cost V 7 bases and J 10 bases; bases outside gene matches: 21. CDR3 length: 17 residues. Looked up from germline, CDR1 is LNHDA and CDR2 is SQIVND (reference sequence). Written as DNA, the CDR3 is TGTGCCAGTAAGGGGGGACCGGGACAGGACGACCTAGGACCCCAGCATTTT. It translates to CASKGGPGQDDLGPQHF.